A selection of T cell receptor beta chains follows, all from one sample in a study of blood T cell repertoires in COVID-19. Only in-frame clones appear in the TCRdb table, and some are missing; sequencing was by immunoSEQ multiplex PCR. Altogether 250,000 to 350,000 clones are present, about 83% being singletons, with the ten largest covering around 5.8%. Material: PBMCs or T cells enriched from blood (not recorded which). All receptors come from a middle-aged woman who had recovered from COVID-19. Each CDR3 is given with its conserved first and last residue. The D gene is left open where the match is weak. Clone size is shown for a subset of rows, as once, few, many or a class of expanded clone.

d_call j_call v_call clone_size cdr3_aa cdr3_nt
NA TRBJ2-3 TRBV5-5 NA CASSLANADTQYF TGTGCCAGCAGCTTGGCCAATGCAGATACGCAGTATTTT
TRBD2 TRBJ2-7 TRBV7-8 NA CASSLRGGVSGSYEQYF TGTGCCAGCAGCTTAAGGGGTGGGGTTAGCGGGAGCTACGAGCAGTACTTC
NA TRBJ1-3 TRBV13 NA CASSISVLSGNTIYF TGTGCCAGCAGTATCTCGGTCCTCTCTGGAAACACCATATATTTT
TRBD2 TRBJ2-5 TRBV7-9 once CASSLAGLAGGTIQETQYF TGTGCCAGCAGCTTAGCTGGACTAGCGGGAGGAACGATCCAAGAGACCCAGTACTTC
TRBD2 TRBJ2-7 TRBV5-6 NA CASSSREGSYEQYF TGTGCCAGCAGCTCGAGGGAGGGATCCTACGAGCAGTACTTC
NA TRBJ2-7 TRBV27 NA CASSSTPLASGSYEQYF TGTGCCAGCAGTTCGACACCTCTAGCGTCCGGATCCTACGAGCAGTACTTC
NA TRBJ2-1 TRBV7-9 NA CASSPARSSYNEQFF TGTGCCAGCAGCCCCGCAAGGAGCTCCTACAATGAGCAGTTCTTC
TRBD2 TRBJ2-3 TRBV4-3 NA CASSLMAERDFLYF TGCGCCAGCAGCCTCATGGCAGAGCGGGATTTTCTCTATTTT
NA TRBJ1-3 TRBV19 once CASSSRGSGNTIYF TGTGCCAGTAGTTCCCGGGGCTCTGGAAACACCATATATTTT
TRBD1 TRBJ1-5 TRBV19 NA CASSIRGDRLYNQPQHF TGTGCCAGTAGTATTCGGGGGGACAGGCTTTACAATCAGCCCCAGCATTTT
NA TRBJ2-7 TRBV11-2 NA CASSSSGTLVHEQYF TGTGCCAGCAGCTCCTCGGGTACCTTGGTCCACGAGCAGTACTTC
TRBD2 TRBJ2-5 TRBV7-3 once CASSLGSGKLQETQYF TGTGCCAGCAGCCTCGGTAGCGGGAAATTGCAAGAGACCCAGTACTTC
TRBD1 TRBJ2-7 TRBV28 NA CASSLTGASYEQYF TGTGCCAGCAGTCTGACAGGGGCATCATACGAGCAGTACTTC
NA TRBJ2-1 TRBV11-2 NA CASSLAGASVNEQFF TGTGCCAGCAGCTTAGCTGGGGCTAGCGTCAATGAGCAGTTCTTC
NA TRBJ2-7 TRBV2 NA CASSGDLDSYEQYF TGTGCCAGCAGTGGGGACTTAGACTCCTACGAGCAGTACTTC
NA TRBJ2-7 TRBV6-5 NA CASSYDRTYEQYF TGTGCCAGCAGTTACGACAGAACCTACGAGCAGTACTTC
NA TRBJ2-1 TRBV14 once CASSQGPSQFF TGTGCCAGCAGCCAAGGGCCCTCCCAGTTCTTC
NA TRBJ1-2 TRBV28 NA CASSAPQVLRGYTF TGTGCCAGCAGTGCCCCACAGGTACTGAGGGGCTACACCTTC
TRBD2 TRBJ2-7 TRBV7-9 NA CASSLAVSGRASQYF TGTGCCAGCAGCTTAGCGGTTAGCGGGAGGGCCTCGCAGTACTTC
NA TRBJ2-5 TRBV27 NA CASSLGWAWRETQYF TGTGCCAGCAGTTTAGGTTGGGCCTGGAGGGAGACCCAGTACTTC
NA TRBJ1-1 TRBV9 few CASSVGTGSNTEAFF TGTGCCAGCAGCGTAGGAACAGGCTCCAACACTGAAGCTTTCTTT
NA TRBJ2-7 TRBV6-5 NA CASSYSRGQHYEQYF TGTGCCAGCAGTTACTCCAGGGGCCAGCACTACGAGCAGTACTTC
TRBD1 TRBJ2-5 TRBV7-3 NA CASSNTGGGETQYF TGTGCCAGCAGTAATACAGGGGGCGGGGAGACCCAGTACTTC
TRBD2 TRBJ2-1 TRBV28 once CASITRGAGSYNEQFF TGTGCCAGCATTACGCGGGGGGCGGGCTCCTACAATGAGCAGTTCTTC
NA TRBJ2-4 TRBV24-1 NA CATSAWGQNIQYF TGTGCCACCAGTGCTTGGGGGCAAAACATTCAGTACTTC
TRBD1 TRBJ1-4 TRBV7-9 NA CASSPRTGGNEKLFF TGTGCCAGCAGCCCCAGGACAGGGGGGAACGAAAAACTGTTTTTT
TRBD2 TRBJ2-7 TRBV30 NA CAWSVLSAGGYEQYF TGTGCCTGGAGTGTACTGTCCGCCGGGGGGTACGAGCAGTACTTC
NA TRBJ1-6 TRBV7-2 few CASSLGELYNSPLHF TGTGCCAGCAGCTTAGGAGAGCTATATAATTCACCCCTCCACTTT
NA TRBJ2-7 TRBV4-1 NA CASSQAPRLPYEQYF TGCGCCAGCAGCCAAGCGCCCAGACTTCCCTACGAGCAGTACTTC
NA TRBJ1-4 TRBV5-1 NA CASSLDREFEKLFF TGCGCCAGCAGCTTGGACAGGGAGTTCGAAAAACTGTTTTTT
NA TRBJ1-1 TRBV10-3 NA CAISGSNTEAFF TGTGCCATCAGCGGGAGCAACACTGAAGCTTTCTTT
NA TRBJ2-1 TRBV4-3 NA CASSQDVSYYNEQFF TGCGCCAGCAGCCAAGACGTGTCGTACTACAATGAGCAGTTCTTC
NA TRBJ2-1 TRBV29-1 NA CSVGLLYNEQFF TGCAGCGTGGGACTCTTATACAATGAGCAGTTCTTC
TRBD1 TRBJ1-1 TRBV4-3 NA CASSQTDRRYTEAFF TGCGCCAGCAGCCAAACGGACAGGAGATACACTGAAGCTTTCTTT
NA TRBJ1-4 TRBV7-9 NA CASSLMAATNEKLFF TGTGCCAGCAGCTTAATGGCCGCAACTAATGAAAAACTGTTTTTT
NA TRBJ2-6 TRBV18 once CASSGGRSGANVLTF TGTGCCAGCTCAGGCGGCCGCTCTGGGGCCAACGTCCTGACTTTC
NA TRBJ1-5 TRBV18 NA CASSPVEGTSNQPQHF TGTGCCAGCTCACCAGTCGAGGGAACCAGCAATCAGCCCCAGCATTTT
NA TRBJ2-7 TRBV6-5 NA CASSPFLGLAHEQYF TGTGCCAGCAGTCCTTTCCTCGGACTGGCGCACGAGCAGTACTTC
TRBD2 TRBJ2-7 TRBV2 NA CASRGGGRAGYEQYF TGTGCCAGCAGGGGTGGCGGGAGGGCCGGGTACGAGCAGTACTTC
TRBD1 TRBJ2-1 TRBV28 NA CASTPGGTGYRDEQFF TGTGCCAGCACCCCGGGCGGGACAGGGTACAGGGATGAGCAGTTCTTC
TRBD2 TRBJ2-5 TRBV27 NA CASSLRGGGETQYF TGTGCCAGCAGTTTACGAGGCGGGGGGGAGACCCAGTACTTC